This is a list of T cell receptor beta chains from one sample in a study of T-cell reconstitution after alpha-beta-depleted transplantation in children. Each CDR3 protein is one row after TCRdb ran MiXCR on the PCR reads. The repertoire has some 120,000 distinct CDR3 sequences, 9.7% of them found once; the top ten carry less than 25%. The sample consisted of PBMCs, mostly from graft donor cells, taken 180 days after TCRalphabeta/CD19-depleted stem cell transplant. These receptors were obtained from a girl younger than two who had a stem cell transplant for combined immunodeficiency, so the T cells may come from the graft donor. CDR3s include the opening cysteine and the closing phenylalanine or tryptophan. The D gene is left open where the match is weak. Clone size is given for some rows only: seen once, a few or many times, or a class if the clone is expanded.

clone_size	d_call	v_call	j_call	cdr3_aa	cdr3_nt
few	.	TRBV5-1	TRBJ2-7	CASSLARETYEQYF	TGCGCCAGCAGCTTGGCCAGAGAGACCTACGAGCAGTACTTC
.	TRBD1	TRBV5-6	TRBJ1-1	CASSLPLWDRAMNTEAFF	TGTGCCAGCAGCTTACCGTTATGGGACAGGGCCATGAACACTGAAGCTTTCTTT
.	TRBD2	TRBV20-1	TRBJ2-7	CSARDGGVSSYEQYF	TGCAGTGCTAGAGATGGGGGGGTGAGCTCCTACGAGCAGTACTTC
few	.	TRBV15	TRBJ1-5	CATSLPRPGGNQPQHF	TGTGCCACCAGCTTACCCCGCCCTGGTGGCAATCAGCCCCAGCATTTT
.	TRBD1	TRBV6-5	TRBJ1-5	CASSLPGTGDQPQHF	TGTGCCAGCAGTCTCCCCGGGACAGGGGACCAGCCCCAGCATTTT
few	.	TRBV7-2	TRBJ2-3	CASIHNGGTDTQYF	TGTGCCAGCATCCATAATGGGGGGACAGATACGCAGTATTTT
many	.	TRBV4-3	TRBJ2-7	CASSQGPGYEQYF	TGCGCCAGCAGCCAAGGCCCAGGGTACGAGCAGTACTTC
few	.	TRBV10-3	TRBJ2-7	CAISPGSSYEQYF	TGTGCCATCAGCCCCGGGAGCTCCTACGAGCAGTACTTC
few	TRBD2	TRBV20-1	TRBJ2-7	CSALLAGSATGEQYF	TGCAGTGCCTTACTAGCGGGGAGCGCTACAGGCGAGCAGTACTTC
many	.	TRBV5-1	TRBJ1-1	CASSLGVGMNTEAFF	TGCGCCAGCAGCTTAGGGGTGGGGATGAACACTGAAGCTTTCTTT
.	.	TRBV5-6	TRBJ2-7	CASSLGGAPYEQYF	TGTGCCAGCAGCTTGGGAGGGGCGCCCTACGAGCAGTACTTC
.	TRBD1	TRBV20-1	TRBJ2-7	CSTGTGWQYF	TGCAGCACGGGGACAGGGTGGCAGTACTTC
few	TRBD2	TRBV3-1	TRBJ2-3	CASSQDPFRGGPPDTQYF	TGTGCCAGCAGCCAAGATCCCTTCCGGGGGGGGCCCCCAGATACGCAGTATTTT
many	TRBD2	TRBV5-1	TRBJ2-5	CATRTGAGGRGETQYF	TGCGCCACCCGTACGGGAGCGGGAGGACGAGGGGAGACCCAGTACTTC
few	TRBD1	TRBV7-9	TRBJ1-5	CASSRDREGQPQHF	TGTGCCAGCAGCCGGGACAGGGAGGGTCAGCCCCAGCATTTT
.	.	TRBV5-1	TRBJ2-1	CATMGPAGEQFF	TGCGCCACCATGGGGCCAGCGGGTGAGCAGTTCTTC
few	TRBD2	TRBV12-3/TRBV12-4	TRBJ2-7	CASSFRGPGGYEQYF	TGTGCCAGCAGTTTTCGAGGACCGGGGGGTTACGAGCAGTACTTC
few	.	TRBV7-2	TRBJ1-2	CASSSDLRNGYTF	TGTGCCAGCAGTTCAGATCTTAGGAATGGCTACACCTTC
.	.	TRBV7-2	TRBJ2-7	CASSLLGGPYEQYF	TGTGCCAGCAGCTTATTGGGAGGACCCTACGAGCAGTACTTC
.	TRBD1	TRBV6-2/TRBV6-3	TRBJ1-5	CASSRGQADSNQPQHF	TGTGCCAGCAGCCGAGGACAGGCCGATAGCAATCAGCCCCAGCATTTT
.	.	TRBV12-3/TRBV12-4	TRBJ2-5	CASSLQGKTQYF	TGTGCCAGCAGTTTACAGGGGAAGACCCAGTACTTC
many	.	TRBV15	TRBJ1-1	CATSPGTDMDTEAFF	TGTGCCACCAGCCCCGGGACTGATATGGACACTGAAGCTTTCTTT
.	TRBD2	TRBV20-1	TRBJ2-7	CSARVGTRADEQYF	TGCAGTGCTAGAGTGGGGACTAGAGCGGACGAGCAGTACTTC
few	TRBD1	TRBV20-1	TRBJ2-7	CSARARGPYEQYF	TGCAGTGCTAGAGCGAGGGGGCCCTACGAGCAGTACTTC
few	TRBD1	TRBV20-1	TRBJ1-4	CSAGQGRPEKLFF	TGCAGTGCTGGACAGGGGCGCCCTGAAAAACTGTTTTTT
few	.	TRBV29-1	TRBJ1-2	CSVEGGGRGYGYTF	TGCAGCGTTGAAGGGGGGGGGCGCGGCTATGGCTACACCTTC
.	.	TRBV20-1	TRBJ2-7	CSTNRVFYEQYF	TGCAGTACGAACAGGGTTTTCTACGAGCAGTACTTC
.	TRBD2	TRBV29-1	TRBJ2-7	CSVELAGLSYEQYF	TGCAGCGTTGAACTAGCGGGGCTCTCCTACGAGCAGTACTTC
few	TRBD1	TRBV7-2	TRBJ2-7	CASSTTGDVYYEQYF	TGTGCCAGCAGCACTACAGGGGACGTATACTACGAGCAGTACTTC
.	.	TRBV20-1	TRBJ2-7	CSAGRGYYEQYF	TGCAGTGCTGGGCGGGGTTATTACGAGCAGTACTTC
.	.	TRBV10-3	TRBJ1-6	CAISGTDYNSPLHF	TGTGCCATCAGCGGGACGGACTATAATTCACCCCTCCACTTT
few	TRBD2	TRBV27	TRBJ2-3	CASTTGTSGTDTQYF	TGTGCCAGCACCACCGGGACTAGCGGCACAGATACGCAGTATTTT
few	.	TRBV3-1	TRBJ2-1	CASSTRQGWNEQFF	TGTGCCAGCAGCACTCGGCAGGGTTGGAATGAGCAGTTCTTC
.	.	TRBV12-3/TRBV12-4	TRBJ1-5	CASSPWRHQPQHF	TGTGCCAGCAGTCCCTGGAGGCATCAGCCCCAGCATTTT
few	.	TRBV20-1	TRBJ2-7	CSARTGPGVRSEQYF	TGCAGTGCTAGGACGGGGCCAGGGGTTAGGTCCGAGCAGTACTTC
few	TRBD1	TRBV12-3/TRBV12-4	TRBJ1-2	CASSSPGQVRYGYTF	TGTGCCAGCAGTTCCCCCGGACAGGTCCGATATGGCTACACCTTC
.	TRBD1	TRBV28	TRBJ2-7	CASTEGGWTYEQYF	TGTGCCAGCACGGAAGGGGGCTGGACCTACGAGCAGTACTTC
many	TRBD1	TRBV11-2	TRBJ2-6	CASSLRQGASSGANVLTF	TGTGCCAGCAGCTTACGGCAGGGGGCCAGCTCTGGGGCCAACGTCCTGACTTTC
many	TRBD1	TRBV5-8	TRBJ1-1	CASSYHRGNTEAFF	TGTGCCAGCAGCTACCACAGGGGGAACACTGAAGCTTTCTTT
.	.	TRBV20-1	TRBJ1-1	CSARGVVFGQRGLEAFF	TGCAGTGCTAGAGGGGTCGTCTTTGGACAGCGCGGTTTAGAAGCTTTCTTT
.	.	TRBV6-5	TRBJ2-5	CASSYLFGGRETQYF	TGTGCCAGCAGTTACTTGTTTGGGGGGCGGGAGACCCAGTACTTC
.	.	TRBV24-1	TRBJ2-2	CATSSPGTPDANTGELFF	TGTGCCACCAGTAGTCCTGGGACACCCGATGCGAACACCGGGGAGCTGTTTTTT
few	.	TRBV29-1	TRBJ2-7	CSVDRGPDEQYF	TGCAGCGTTGACAGGGGACCCGACGAGCAGTACTTC
.	.	TRBV19	TRBJ2-2	CASSMAAGELFF	TGTGCCAGTAGTATGGCGGCCGGGGAGCTGTTTTTT
.	.	TRBV20-1	TRBJ1-5	CSARVGGSYQPQHF	TGCAGTGCCAGAGTCGGGGGGAGCTATCAGCCCCAGCATTTT